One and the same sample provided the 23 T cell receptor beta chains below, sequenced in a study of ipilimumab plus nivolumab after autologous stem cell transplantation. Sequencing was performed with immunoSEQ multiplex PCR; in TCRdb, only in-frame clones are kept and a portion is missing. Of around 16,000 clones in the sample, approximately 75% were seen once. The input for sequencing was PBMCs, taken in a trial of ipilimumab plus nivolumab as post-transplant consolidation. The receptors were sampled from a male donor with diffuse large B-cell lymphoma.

The CDR3 DNA sequence: TGTGCCAGCTCACTCGGGACAGGGGAGGGGTACGAGCAGTACTTC. Translated, it gives CASSLGTGEGYEQYF. The gene calls are TRBV18 and TRBJ2-7; 10 nucleotides line up with TRBD1. There are 15 residues in the CDR3. V was clipped by 4 bases and J by 4 bases; unmatched bases: 7. Germline assignment: CDR1 KGHSH and CDR2 LQKENI.

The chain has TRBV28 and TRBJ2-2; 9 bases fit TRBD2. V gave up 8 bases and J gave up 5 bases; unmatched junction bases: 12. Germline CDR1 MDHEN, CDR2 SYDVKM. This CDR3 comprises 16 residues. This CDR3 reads CASLRARLAETGELFF. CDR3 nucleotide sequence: TGTGCCAGCCTAAGAGCCAGACTAGCGGAAACCGGGGAGCTGTTTTTT.

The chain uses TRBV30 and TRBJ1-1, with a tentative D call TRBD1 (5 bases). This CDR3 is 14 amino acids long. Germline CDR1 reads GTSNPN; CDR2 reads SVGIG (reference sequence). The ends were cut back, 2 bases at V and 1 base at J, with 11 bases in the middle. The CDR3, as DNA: TGTGCCTGGAGTCCAGGGTTTTCGAACACTGAAGCTTTCTTT. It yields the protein CAWSPGFSNTEAFF.

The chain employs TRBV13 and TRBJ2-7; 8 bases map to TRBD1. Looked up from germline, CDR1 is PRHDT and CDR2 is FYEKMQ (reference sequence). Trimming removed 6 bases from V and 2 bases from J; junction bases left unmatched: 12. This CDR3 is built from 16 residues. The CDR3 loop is CASSLSSRDRPYEQYF. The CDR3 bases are TGTGCCAGCAGTTTATCTTCCCGGGACAGGCCCTACGAGCAGTACTTC.

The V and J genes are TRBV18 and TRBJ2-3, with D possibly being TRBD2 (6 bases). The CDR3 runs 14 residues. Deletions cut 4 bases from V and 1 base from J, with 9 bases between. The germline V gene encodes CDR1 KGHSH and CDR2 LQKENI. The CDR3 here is CASSRDSRTDTQYF. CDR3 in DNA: TGTGCCAGCTCACGGGACTCTCGCACAGATACGCAGTATTTT.

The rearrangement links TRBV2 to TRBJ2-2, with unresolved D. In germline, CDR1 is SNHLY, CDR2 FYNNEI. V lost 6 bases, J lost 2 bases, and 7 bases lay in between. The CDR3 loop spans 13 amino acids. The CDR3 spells CASRAANTGELFF. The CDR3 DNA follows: TGTGCCAGCAGGGCAGCTAACACCGGGGAGCTGTTTTTT.

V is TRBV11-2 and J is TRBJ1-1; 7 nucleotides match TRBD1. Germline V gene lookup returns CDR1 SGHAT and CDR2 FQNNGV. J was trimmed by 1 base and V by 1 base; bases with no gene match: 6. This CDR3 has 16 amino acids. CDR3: CASSLGYGTENTEAFF. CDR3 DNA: TGTGCCAGCAGCTTAGGGTACGGGACAGAGAACACTGAAGCTTTCTTT.

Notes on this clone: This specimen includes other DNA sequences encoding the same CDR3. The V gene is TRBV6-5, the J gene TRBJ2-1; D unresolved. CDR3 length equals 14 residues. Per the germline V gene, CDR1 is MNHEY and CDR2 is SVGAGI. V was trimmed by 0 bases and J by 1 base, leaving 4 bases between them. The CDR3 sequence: CASSYSGSYNEQFF. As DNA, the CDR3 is TGTGCCAGCAGTTACTCCGGATCCTACAATGAGCAGTTCTTC.

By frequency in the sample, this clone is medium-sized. DNA for the CDR3: TGTGCCTGGAGTTCCTCTTCAACAGGGCGGGAGTACTTC. Translation: CAWSSSSTGREYF. The chain uses TRBV30 and TRBJ2-7; D may be TRBD1 (6 bases). This CDR3 has 13 residues. V shed 2 bases and J shed 11 bases, with 19 bases lying between them. CDR1 is GTSNPN and CDR2 is SVGIG in the germline V gene (reference sequence).

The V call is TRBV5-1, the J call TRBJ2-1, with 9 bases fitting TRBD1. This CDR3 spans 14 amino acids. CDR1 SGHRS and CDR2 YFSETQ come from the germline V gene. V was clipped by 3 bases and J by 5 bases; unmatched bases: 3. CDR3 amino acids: CASSSDRGNNEQFF. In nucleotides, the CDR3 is TGCGCCAGCAGCTCTGACAGGGGGAACAATGAGCAGTTCTTC.

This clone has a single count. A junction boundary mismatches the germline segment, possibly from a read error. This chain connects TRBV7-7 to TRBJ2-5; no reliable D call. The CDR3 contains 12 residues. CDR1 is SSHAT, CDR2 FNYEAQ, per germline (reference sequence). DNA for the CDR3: TGTGCTAGCAGCCCCGACACGCAGACCCAGTACTTC. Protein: CASSPDTQTQYF.

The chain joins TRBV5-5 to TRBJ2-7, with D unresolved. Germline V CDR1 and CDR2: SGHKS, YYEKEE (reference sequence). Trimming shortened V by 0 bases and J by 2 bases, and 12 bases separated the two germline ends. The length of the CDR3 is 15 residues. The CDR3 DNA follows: TGTGCCAGCAGCTTGGGTCCCCACTGGCCCTACGAGCAGTACTTC. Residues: CASSLGPHWPYEQYF.

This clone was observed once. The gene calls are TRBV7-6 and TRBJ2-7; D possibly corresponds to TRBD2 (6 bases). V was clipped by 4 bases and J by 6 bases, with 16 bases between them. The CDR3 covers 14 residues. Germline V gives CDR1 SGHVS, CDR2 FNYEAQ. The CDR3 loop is CASSSGTFLPEQYF. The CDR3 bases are TGTGCCAGCAGCTCCGGGACTTTCCTCCCCGAGCAGTACTTC.

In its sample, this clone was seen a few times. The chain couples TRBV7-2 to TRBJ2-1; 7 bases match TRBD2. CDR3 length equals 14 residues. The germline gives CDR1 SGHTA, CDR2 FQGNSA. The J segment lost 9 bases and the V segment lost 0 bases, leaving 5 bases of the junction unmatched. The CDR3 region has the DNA TGTGCCAGCAGCTTAGCGGGAGGGCCCTCTGAGCAGTTCTTC. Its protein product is CASSLAGGPSEQFF.

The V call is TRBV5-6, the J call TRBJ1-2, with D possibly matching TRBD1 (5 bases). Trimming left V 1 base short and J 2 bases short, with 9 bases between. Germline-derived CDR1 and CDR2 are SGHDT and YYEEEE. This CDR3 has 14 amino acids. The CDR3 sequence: CASSLRQLNYGYTF. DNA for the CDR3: TGTGCCAGCAGCTTGCGACAGTTAAACTATGGCTACACCTTC. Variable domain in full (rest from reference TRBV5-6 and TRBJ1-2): DAGVTQSPTHLIKTRGQQVTLRCSPKSGHDTVSWYQQALGQGPQFIFQYYEEEERQRGNFPDRFSGHQFPNYSSELNVNALLLGDSALYLCASSLRQLNYGYTFGSGTRLTVV.

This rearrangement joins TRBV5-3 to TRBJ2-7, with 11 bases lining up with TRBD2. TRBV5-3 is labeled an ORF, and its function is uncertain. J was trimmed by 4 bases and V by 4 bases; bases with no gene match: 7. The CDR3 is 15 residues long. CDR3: CARSATGTSGYEQYF. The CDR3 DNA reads TGTGCCAGAAGCGCAACCGGGACTAGCGGATACGAGCAGTACTTC.

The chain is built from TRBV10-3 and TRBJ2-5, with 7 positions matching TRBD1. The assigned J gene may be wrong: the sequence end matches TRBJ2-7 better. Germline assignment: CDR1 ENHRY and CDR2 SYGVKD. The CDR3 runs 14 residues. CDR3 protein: CATGGPTGSYEQYF. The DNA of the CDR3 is TGTGCCACCGGCGGCCCGACAGGGTCCTACGAGCAGTACTTC.

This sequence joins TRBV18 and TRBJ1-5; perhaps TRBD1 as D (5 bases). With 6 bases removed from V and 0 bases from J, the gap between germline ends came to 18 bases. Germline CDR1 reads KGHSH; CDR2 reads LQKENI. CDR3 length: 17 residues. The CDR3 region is CASSRRTGTDSNQPQHF. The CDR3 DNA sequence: TGTGCCAGCTCCCGACGAACCGGGACGGATAGCAATCAGCCCCAGCATTTT.

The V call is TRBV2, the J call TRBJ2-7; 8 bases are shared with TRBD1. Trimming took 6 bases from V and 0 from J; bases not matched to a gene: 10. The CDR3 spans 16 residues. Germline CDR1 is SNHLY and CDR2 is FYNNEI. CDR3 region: CASRLAWDRPSYEQYF. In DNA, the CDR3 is TGTGCCAGCAGATTAGCGTGGGACAGGCCCTCCTACGAGCAGTACTTC.

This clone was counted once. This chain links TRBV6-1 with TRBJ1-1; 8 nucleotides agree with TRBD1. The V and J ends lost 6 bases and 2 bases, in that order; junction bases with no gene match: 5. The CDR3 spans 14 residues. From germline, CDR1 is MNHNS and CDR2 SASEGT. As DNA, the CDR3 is TGTGCCAGCAGCTTGGACAGGGCAAACACTGAAGCTTTCTTT. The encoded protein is CASSLDRANTEAFF.

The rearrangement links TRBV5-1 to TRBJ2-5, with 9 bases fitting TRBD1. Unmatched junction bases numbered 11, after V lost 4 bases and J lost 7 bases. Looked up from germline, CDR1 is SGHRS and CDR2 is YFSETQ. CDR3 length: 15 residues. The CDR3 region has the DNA TGCGCCAGCAGCAACGGGACAGGGTATCTTGGGACCCAGTACTTC. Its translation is CASSNGTGYLGTQYF.

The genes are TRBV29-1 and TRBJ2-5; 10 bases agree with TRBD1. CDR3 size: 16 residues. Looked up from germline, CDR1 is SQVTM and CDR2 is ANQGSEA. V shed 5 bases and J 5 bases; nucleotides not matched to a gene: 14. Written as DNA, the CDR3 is TGCAGCGTTCCGAAGGGGGACAGGGGAAGATCGGAGACCCAGTACTTC. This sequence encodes CSVPKGDRGRSETQYF.

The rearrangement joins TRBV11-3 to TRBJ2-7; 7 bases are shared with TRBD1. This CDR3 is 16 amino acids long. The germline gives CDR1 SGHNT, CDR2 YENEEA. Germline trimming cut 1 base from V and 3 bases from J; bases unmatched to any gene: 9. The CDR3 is CASSLGPGTALYEQYF. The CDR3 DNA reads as TGTGCCAGCAGCTTAGGCCCCGGGACAGCCCTCTACGAGCAGTACTTC.